The 10 T cell receptor beta chains below all came from one sample that was sequenced in a study of blood T cell repertoires in COVID-19. Using immunoSEQ multiplex PCR, the repertoire was profiled, and TCRdb retains in-frame clones only, with some absent. The profile covers around 300,000 clones, with roughly 86% appearing a single time and roughly 1.9% taken by the ten largest. The sequenced sample consisted of PBMCs or T cells enriched from blood (not recorded which). The receptors shown here come from an older woman who had recovered from COVID-19.

This clone was seen a single time. The chain joins TRBV28 to TRBJ1-2; 12 bases match TRBD1. Germline trimming cut 7 bases from V and 5 bases from J; bases unmatched to any gene: 17. CDR1 and CDR2 from the germline V gene are MDHEN and SYDVKM. The CDR3 runs 18 residues. The CDR3 region has the DNA TGTGCCAGCACCGTTAATCACGGGACAGGGGGCGAGGGGTATGGCTACACCTTC. Translated: CASTVNHGTGGEGYGYTF.

The V gene is TRBV24-1, the J gene TRBJ2-3; D is perhaps TRBD1 (6 bases). The CDR3 has 15 residues. V was trimmed by 4 bases and J by 5 bases, leaving 15 bases between them. Germline V gives CDR1 KGHDR, CDR2 SFDVKD. The CDR3 spells CATSDPRQAGDTQYF. DNA for the CDR3: TGTGCCACCAGTGACCCAAGACAGGCTGGAGATACGCAGTATTTT.

The chain combines TRBV19 with TRBJ1-2; D is perhaps TRBD1 (5 bases). CDR3 length equals 15 residues. The germline gives CDR1 LNHDA, CDR2 SQIVND (reference sequence). Trimming shortened V by 4 bases and J by 3 bases, and 15 bases separated the two germline ends. The CDR3: CASSTDWGGDYGYTF. In nucleotides, the CDR3 is TGTGCCAGTAGTACCGATTGGGGGGGAGACTATGGCTACACCTTC.

The V gene is TRBV5-1, the J gene TRBJ1-1; perhaps TRBD1 as D (5 bases). The CDR3 loop spans 15 amino acids. V lost 0 bases and J lost 5, with 14 bases in between. Germline values: CDR1 SGHRS, CDR2 YFSETQ. CDR3 nucleotides: TGCGCCAGCAGCTTGGGGGGACGGGGAGGGACTGAAGCTTTCTTT. Protein sequence: CASSLGGRGGTEAFF. The full variable domain, its missing parts supplied by reference TRBV5-1 and TRBJ1-1, is KAGVTQTPRYLIKTRGQQVTLSCSPISGHRSVSWYQQTPGQGLQFLFEYFSETQRNKGNFPGRFSGRQFSNSRSEMNVSTLELGDSALYLCASSLGGRGGTEAFFGQGTRLTVV.

This clone was picked up one time. The genes are TRBV7-9 and TRBJ2-7, with 11 bases aligning to TRBD2. There are 14 residues in the CDR3. Trimming took 5 bases from V and 0 from J; bases not matched to a gene: 0. The germline gives CDR1 SEHNR, CDR2 FQNEAQ (reference sequence). The CDR3 spells CASSTSGSSYEQYF. The CDR3 region has the DNA TGTGCCAGCAGCACTAGCGGGAGCTCCTACGAGCAGTACTTC.

The chain employs TRBV7-9 and TRBJ1-6; 8 positions match TRBD1. The CDR3 has 17 amino acids. J gave up 1 base and V 6 bases, and 8 bases lay outside the gene matches. The germline CDR1 and CDR2 sequences are SEHNR and FQNEAQ (reference sequence). The CDR3, as DNA: TGTGCCAGCAGTCATGGACAGGGTTTGTCCTATAATTCACCCCTCCACTTT. This sequence encodes CASSHGQGLSYNSPLHF.

V usage is TRBV24-1 and J usage is TRBJ2-1; no definite D call. Germline CDR1 is KGHDR and CDR2 is SFDVKD. The CDR3 is 13 residues long. V dropped 12 bases and J dropped 1 base, with 12 bases sitting between them. DNA for the CDR3: TGTGCCTCTCAGGCCGGTTCCTACAATGAGCAGTTCTTC. Its translation is CASQAGSYNEQFF.

This chain uses TRBV9 with TRBJ1-1; maybe TRBD1 (6 bases). The CDR3 covers 17 residues. V was shortened by 3 bases and J by 6 bases, with 24 bases between the two germline ends. Germline-derived CDR1 and CDR2 are SGDLS and YYNGEE. This chain's CDR3 is CASSAPGQPIEWSEAFF. The CDR3 region has the DNA TGTGCCAGCAGCGCGCCCGGACAGCCCATTGAGTGGTCTGAAGCTTTCTTT.

Here the CDR3 reads CASSLSAALQETQYF. The CDR3 DNA is TGTGCCAGCAGCTTATCAGCGGCCCTCCAAGAGACCCAGTACTTC. The chain combines TRBV7-3 with TRBJ2-5, with a tentative D call TRBD2 (5 bases). V lost 2 bases and J 1 base, leaving 11 bases between the germline ends. The CDR3 loop spans 15 amino acids. Germline values: CDR1 SGHTA, CDR2 FQGTGA. Supplemented by reference TRBV7-3 and TRBJ2-5, the full variable domain reads GAGVSQTPSNKVTEKGKYVELRCDPISGHTALYWYRQSLGQGPEFLIYFQGTGAADDSGLPNDRFFAVRPEGSVSTLKIQRTERGDSAVYLCASSLSAALQETQYFGPGTRLLVL.

The V gene is TRBV6-5, the J gene TRBJ2-3; D unresolved. Germline CDR1 is MNHEY and CDR2 is SVGAGI. V was clipped by 1 base and J by 4 bases, with 9 bases between them. The CDR3 consists of 14 residues. DNA of the CDR3: TGTGCCAGCAGTTACTTCAGATCCCCAGATACGCAGTATTTT. Translating gives CASSYFRSPDTQYF.